The 18 T cell receptor beta chains below all came from one sample that was sequenced in a study of blood T cell repertoires in COVID-19. Assay: immunoSEQ multiplex PCR; the TCRdb copy retains only in-frame clones and omits some. The sample records a few hundred thousand clones, nearly 90% being singletons. Source material: PBMCs or T cells enriched from blood (not recorded which). The receptor source for this set is a woman aged 18-29 years with acute COVID-19.

V and J are TRBV27 and TRBJ2-1; TRBD2 agrees at 12 bases. The ends lost 6 bases at V and 8 bases at J; junction bases unmatched: 5. CDR3 length: 14 residues. Germline V gene lookup returns CDR1 MNHEY and CDR2 SMNVEV (reference sequence). This CDR3 is CASSARLAGDEQFF. The CDR3 DNA sequence: TGTGCCAGCAGCGCCCGACTAGCGGGAGATGAGCAGTTCTTC.

The chain carries TRBV18 and TRBJ2-3; TRBD1 might be the D (6 bases). Looked up from germline, CDR1 is KGHSH and CDR2 is LQKENI. Trimming removed 3 bases from V and 4 bases from J, with 17 bases in between. The CDR3 contains 16 residues. This chain's CDR3 is CASSPYGQSGPDTQYF. The CDR3 coding sequence is TGTGCCAGCTCACCGTACGGACAGTCTGGGCCAGATACGCAGTATTTT.

This sequence joins TRBV29-1 and TRBJ2-5; D might be TRBD1 (6 bases). The CDR3 totals 15 residues. Germline V gene data show CDR1 as SQVTM and CDR2 as ANQGSEA. V was trimmed by 4 bases and J by 4 bases, leaving 19 bases between them. CDR3 nucleotides: TGCAGCGTTGGAAGGGGGACATCCCGCGGAGAGACCCAGTACTTC. This translates into CSVGRGTSRGETQYF.

The V and J genes are TRBV2 and TRBJ1-1, with a weak D call TRBD1 (5 bases). The V end was cut by 8 bases, the J end by 5 bases, with 18 bases between. This CDR3 has 14 residues. Germline lookup yields CDR1 SNHLY and CDR2 FYNNEI. CDR3 sequence reads: CASVGRTLQTEAFF. In DNA form, the CDR3 reads TGTGCCAGCGTAGGGAGGACATTGCAAACTGAAGCTTTCTTT. The entire variable domain, with the rest obtained from reference TRBV2 and TRBJ1-1, is as follows: EPEVTQTPSHQVTQMGQEVILRCVPISNHLYFYWYRQILGQKVEFLVSFYNNEISEKSEIFDDQFSVERPDGSNFTLKIRSTKLEDSAMYFCASVGRTLQTEAFFGQGTRLTVV.

This rearrangement joins TRBV5-6 to TRBJ1-5; TRBD1 might be the D (5 bases). Germline lookup yields CDR1 SGHDT and CDR2 YYEEEE. V lost 1 base and J 8 bases, leaving 16 bases between the germline ends. The CDR3 is 15 residues long. CDR3 residues: CASSLLGAGGEPQHF. The CDR3 DNA follows: TGTGCCAGCAGCTTGTTGGGCGCGGGGGGAGAGCCCCAGCATTTT. Together with reference TRBV5-6 and TRBJ1-5, the CDR3 gives the full variable domain: DAGVTQSPTHLIKTRGQQVTLRCSPKSGHDTVSWYQQALGQGPQFIFQYYEEEERQRGNFPDRFSGHQFPNYSSELNVNALLLGDSALYLCASSLLGAGGEPQHFGDGTRLSIL.

The chain employs TRBV20-1 and TRBJ2-1; 11 nucleotides line up with TRBD2. The CDR3 totals 14 residues. Per the germline V gene, CDR1 is DFQATT and CDR2 is SNEGSKA (reference sequence). Trimming at V came to 3 bases and at J to 7 bases, leaving 5 bases not matched to a gene. Written as DNA, the CDR3 is TGCAGTGCTAGTTTAGCGGGAGGGCCGAATGAGCAGTTCTTC. It is translated as CSASLAGGPNEQFF.

The rearrangement links TRBV21-1 to TRBJ2-7; whether TRBD2, the table's D call, matches the DNA was not checked. TRBV21-1 represents a pseudogene. The CDR3 sequence is 14 residues long. CDR3 bases: TGTGCCAGCAGCAATGTCGGGGAATTTTACGAGCAGTACTTC. It yields the protein CASSNVGEFYEQYF.

The chain combines TRBV19 with TRBJ2-7, with TRBD2 matching over 15 bases. The ends lost 5 bases at V and 6 bases at J; junction bases unmatched: 8. The CDR3 has 16 residues. Germline V gives CDR1 LNHDA, CDR2 SQIVND (reference sequence). The CDR3 sequence: CASSVRTSGRAGEQYF. The CDR3 DNA reads TGTGCCAGTAGTGTTCGGACTAGCGGGAGGGCCGGCGAGCAGTACTTC.

This chain joins TRBV6-5 and TRBJ1-1; D is undetermined. With 7 bases removed from V and 4 bases from J, the gap between germline ends came to 19 bases. Germline V gene lookup returns CDR1 MNHEY and CDR2 SVGAGI. The CDR3 runs to 15 residues. The CDR3 loop is CASMRSGGWGTEAFF. The CDR3 DNA is TGTGCCAGCATGAGGTCAGGAGGCTGGGGCACTGAAGCTTTCTTT.

The CDR3 region is CSGDAGGEQFF. DNA for the CDR3: TGCAGCGGAGACGCGGGAGGTGAGCAGTTCTTC. The chain joins TRBV29-1 to TRBJ2-1, with 8 bases fitting TRBD2. The CDR3 spans 11 residues. With 7 bases clipped from V and 9 bases from J, the junction kept 5 bases outside the gene matches. Germline V lookup: CDR1 SQVTM, CDR2 ANQGSEA.

The J gene is TRBJ1-2, the V gene TRBV18, with TRBD1 matching over 7 bases. The trim removed 0 bases at V and 0 bases at J, leaving 13 bases unmatched. The CDR3 has 19 residues. The germline V gene encodes CDR1 KGHSH and CDR2 LQKENI. The CDR3 is CASSPPTTLWDRANYGYTF. The CDR3 nucleotides are TGTGCCAGCTCACCACCGACAACCTTATGGGACAGAGCTAACTATGGCTACACCTTC.

This sequence joins TRBV4-2 and TRBJ2-5; D is perhaps TRBD1 (6 bases). CDR1 and CDR2 from the germline V gene are LGHNA and YNFKEQ. The CDR3 runs 15 residues. The V end lost 3 bases, the J end lost 4 bases, and 15 bases lay between the germline ends. The CDR3 sequence: CASSQVQGLSETQYF. The DNA for the CDR3 is TGTGCCAGCAGCCAGGTCCAGGGGCTATCAGAGACCCAGTACTTC.

This chain links TRBV6-1 with TRBJ2-3; 14 bases match TRBD2. The germline CDR1 and CDR2 sequences are MNHNS and SASEGT. Unmatched junction bases numbered 19, after V lost 1 base and J lost 1 base. The CDR3 is made up of 23 amino acids. CDR3 DNA sequence: TGTGCCAGCAGTGAAGAGGGCAGAACCGGACTAGCGGGAGGCAGGAGGGGCACAGATACGCAGTATTTT. Its translation is CASSEEGRTGLAGGRRGTDTQYF.

The chain employs TRBV15 and TRBJ2-7, with D hard to call. The CDR3 has 17 amino acids. The V gene lost 0 bases and the J gene lost 5 bases, with 20 bases spanning the gap. The germline V gene has CDR1 LNHNV and CDR2 YYDKDF (reference sequence). As DNA, the CDR3 is TGTGCCACCAGCAGAGAAGACGAGAGCAGGCGATCCCACGAGCAGTACTTC. Translated, it gives CATSREDESRRSHEQYF.

V usage is TRBV21-1 and J usage is TRBJ2-3; the tabulated D call, TRBD2, remains unverified against the DNA. TRBV21-1 constitutes a pseudogene. CDR3 length: 17 residues. The CDR3 DNA follows: TGTGCCAGCGGAAATACATCGGGACTACCAAGCACAGATACGCAGTATTTT. Translated: CASGNTSGLPSTDTQYF.

As regards this clone: This sample also contains other DNA sequences that code for the same CDR3. This chain links TRBV7-6 with TRBJ2-1; no clear D gene. V dropped 3 bases and J dropped 0 bases, with 9 bases sitting between them. The V gene's germline CDR1 is SGHVS and CDR2 FNYEAQ. CDR3 length: 15 amino acids. This chain's CDR3 is CASSLRLSSYNEQFF. CDR3 sequence (DNA): TGTGCCAGCAGCTTGAGGCTATCCTCCTACAATGAGCAGTTCTTC. Supplemented by reference TRBV7-6 and TRBJ2-1, the full variable domain reads GAGVSQSPRYKVTKRGQDVALRCDPISGHVSLYWYRQALGQGPEFLTYFNYEAQQDKSGLPNDRFSAERPEGSISTLTIQRTEQRDSAMYRCASSLRLSSYNEQFFGPGTRLTVL.

This sequence joins TRBV6-5 and TRBJ1-2; tentatively, D is TRBD1 (5 bases). Germline CDR1 MNHEY, CDR2 SVGAGI. Between the trimmed V and J ends, which lost 4 bases and 2 bases, there was a span of 17 bases. The CDR3 extends over 16 amino acids. CDR3 sequence: CASSFREYDRNYGYTF. DNA of the CDR3: TGTGCCAGCAGTTTCCGCGAATATGACAGAAACTATGGCTACACCTTC.

CDR3 loop: CAITESRNYGYTF. Here the CDR3 DNA reads TGTGCCATCACCGAGAGCAGGAACTATGGCTACACCTTC. This chain connects TRBV10-3 to TRBJ1-2; no firm D call. The ends were cut back, 7 bases at V and 2 bases at J, with 11 bases in the middle. The CDR3 sequence is 13 residues long. From germline, CDR1 is ENHRY and CDR2 SYGVKD.